The 13 T cell receptor beta chains reported below all come from one sample, sequenced in a study of T-cell memory formation after mild COVID-19. MiXCR was run by TCRdb on the 5' RACE reads, yielding one entry per CDR3 protein. The table has under 200,000 distinct CDR3 sequences, 10% to 15% seen once. Sequences were obtained from PBMCs or a T cell subset sorted from them (not recorded which). The receptor set was obtained from a man aged 18 to 29 who had mild COVID-19 (a few samples of this study predate the infection). Cell type and time point are not known.

This clonotype was detected only a few times. The chain is built from TRBV2 and TRBJ2-7; D ambiguous. The CDR3 totals 14 residues. Germline-derived CDR1 and CDR2 are SNHLY and FYNNEI. The V end was cut by 9 bases, the J end by 0 bases, with 15 bases between. CDR3 sequence (DNA): TGTGCCAGTTCCTCCCTGACATTCTCCTACGAGCAGTACTTC. Translating gives CASSSLTFSYEQYF.

This clonotype was observed many times. The J gene is TRBJ2-3, the V gene TRBV5-8; either TRBD1 or TRBD2 may supply D (5 bases each). This CDR3 is built from 12 residues. Germline loops: CDR1 SGHTS, CDR2 YDEGEE. V lost 4 bases to trimming and J lost 6 bases, with 9 bases between them. The CDR3 DNA reads TGTGCCAGCAGCCCGGGGCGTGATACGCAGTATTTT. Amino acid sequence: CASSPGRDTQYF.

This clonotype was seen a few times. This sequence joins TRBV7-2 and TRBJ1-1; a possible D gene is TRBD1 (5 bases). The CDR3 has 15 amino acids. The ends were cut back, 5 bases at V and 5 bases at J, with 18 bases in the middle. Looked up from germline, CDR1 is SGHTA and CDR2 is FQGNSA. Here the CDR3 reads CASSLEGPPLTEAFF. The CDR3 DNA sequence: TGTGCCAGCAGCCTAGAGGGACCGCCCCTGACTGAAGCTTTCTTT.

The sample holds a few counts of this clonotype. The chain has TRBV4-1 and TRBJ1-3; D gene uncertain. V was trimmed by 1 base and J by 3 bases, leaving 10 bases between them. Germline assignment: CDR1 MGHRA and CDR2 YSYEKL. The CDR3 spans 15 residues. Here the CDR3 DNA reads TGCGCCAGCAGCCAAGTCGTAGGACTTGGAAACACCATATATTTT. It specifies CASSQVVGLGNTIYF.

This clonotype was found a few times. V usage is TRBV2 and J usage is TRBJ1-4, with TRBD1 identical over 8 bases. The junction had 2 bases not matched to a gene; V was cut back by 2 bases and J by 3 bases. Germline-derived CDR1 and CDR2 are SNHLY and FYNNEI. This CDR3 is 15 amino acids long. The CDR3 DNA reads TGTGCCAGCAGTGAACAGGGGGCTGCTAATGAAAAACTGTTTTTT. Protein product: CASSEQGAANEKLFF.

The sample holds a few counts of this clonotype. V is TRBV6-5 and J is TRBJ2-5; D perhaps matches TRBD2 (7 bases). The CDR3 has 16 residues. Germline CDR1 MNHEY, CDR2 SVGAGI. The germline V and J ends were trimmed by 6 bases and 5 bases, with 22 bases remaining between them. The CDR3 nucleotides read TGTGCCAGCAGACGGGGGGCGAGCGGGTGGGGGGAGACCCAGTACTTC. Protein product: CASRRGASGWGETQYF.

Ten or more counts support this clonotype. V gene TRBV29-1 combines with J gene TRBJ1-5; D ambiguous. CDR1 SQVTM and CDR2 ANQGSEA come from the germline V gene. The CDR3 totals 15 residues. V was shortened by 4 bases and J by 6 bases, with 19 bases between the two germline ends. This CDR3 is CSVVYRSGVGQPQHF. CDR3 in DNA: TGCAGCGTTGTTTATCGATCCGGGGTAGGTCAGCCCCAGCATTTT.

This sequence joins TRBV7-2 and TRBJ2-5; D possibly matches TRBD1 or TRBD2 (6 bases each). The CDR3 covers 16 residues. V lost 5 bases and J 3 bases, leaving 19 bases between the germline ends. The germline gives CDR1 SGHTA, CDR2 FQGNSA. Here the CDR3 DNA reads TGTGCCAGCAGCCCAGGGGACTGGCGGCCCAAAGAGACCCAGTACTTC. This gives the protein CASSPGDWRPKETQYF.

The rearrangement joins TRBV20-1 to TRBJ1-2; D unresolved. CDR3 length: 12 residues. Germline loops: CDR1 DFQATT, CDR2 SNEGSKA (reference sequence). The chain's CDR3 is CTPEVFNYGYTF. The DNA of the CDR3 is TGCACCCCGGAGGTTTTTAACTATGGCTACACCTTC.

Many counts were recorded for this clonotype. This sequence joins TRBV29-1 and TRBJ2-3; 13 bases agree with TRBD2. Losses at the gene ends were 4 bases for V and 4 bases for J; bases not matched to a gene: 2. The CDR3 spans 14 residues. From germline, CDR1 is SQVTM and CDR2 ANQGSEA. The CDR3, as DNA: TGCAGCGTTGGCGGACTAGCGGGGGCAGATACGCAGTATTTT. Its translation: CSVGGLAGADTQYF.

The chain couples TRBV5-1 to TRBJ2-7; D is perhaps TRBD1 (6 bases). The CDR3 is 14 residues long. Germline values: CDR1 SGHRS, CDR2 YFSETQ. V was pared by 4 bases and J by 7 bases, with 18 bases between. CDR3 in amino acids: CASSLPGQTEEQYF. CDR3 sequence (DNA): TGCGCCAGCAGCCTACCAGGACAGACCGAGGAGCAGTACTTC.

This clonotype was seen repeatedly, ten times or more. The genes are TRBV7-8 and TRBJ2-1; D might be TRBD1 or TRBD2, each matching 5 bases. The V gene lost 5 bases and the J gene lost 6 bases, with 20 bases spanning the gap. The CDR3 is 16 amino acids. The germline gives CDR1 SGHVS, CDR2 FQNEAQ. The CDR3 sequence is CASSPREPLRVNEQFF. The CDR3 DNA sequence: TGTGCCAGCAGCCCCAGGGAGCCCCTGAGAGTCAATGAGCAGTTCTTC.

This clonotype was observed many times. The gene calls are TRBV7-9 and TRBJ2-1, with D perhaps matching TRBD2 (6 bases). CDR1 is SEHNR and CDR2 is FQNEAQ in the germline V gene (reference sequence). The CDR3 extends over 13 amino acids. V was cut by 6 bases and J by 4 bases, with 10 bases left in between. CDR3 coding DNA: TGTGCCAGCAGTCCGGAGGGGTACAATGAGCAGTTCTTC. It codes for CASSPEGYNEQFF.